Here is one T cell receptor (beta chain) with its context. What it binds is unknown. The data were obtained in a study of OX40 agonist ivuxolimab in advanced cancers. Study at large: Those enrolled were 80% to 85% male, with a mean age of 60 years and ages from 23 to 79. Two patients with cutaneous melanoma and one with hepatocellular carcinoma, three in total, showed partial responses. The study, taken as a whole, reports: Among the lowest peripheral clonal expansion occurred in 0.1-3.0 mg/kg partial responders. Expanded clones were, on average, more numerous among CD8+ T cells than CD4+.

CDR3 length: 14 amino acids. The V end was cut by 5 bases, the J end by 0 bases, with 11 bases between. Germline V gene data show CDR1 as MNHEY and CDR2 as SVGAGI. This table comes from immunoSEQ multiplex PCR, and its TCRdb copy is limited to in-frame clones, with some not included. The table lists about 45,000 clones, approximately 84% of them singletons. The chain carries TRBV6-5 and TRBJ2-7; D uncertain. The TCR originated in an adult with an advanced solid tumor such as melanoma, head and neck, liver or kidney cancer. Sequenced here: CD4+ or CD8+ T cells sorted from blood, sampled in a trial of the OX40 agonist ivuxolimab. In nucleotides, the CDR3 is TGTGCCAGCAGTGAAGACGTGGTCTCCTACGAGCAGTACTTC. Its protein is CASSEDVVSYEQYF.